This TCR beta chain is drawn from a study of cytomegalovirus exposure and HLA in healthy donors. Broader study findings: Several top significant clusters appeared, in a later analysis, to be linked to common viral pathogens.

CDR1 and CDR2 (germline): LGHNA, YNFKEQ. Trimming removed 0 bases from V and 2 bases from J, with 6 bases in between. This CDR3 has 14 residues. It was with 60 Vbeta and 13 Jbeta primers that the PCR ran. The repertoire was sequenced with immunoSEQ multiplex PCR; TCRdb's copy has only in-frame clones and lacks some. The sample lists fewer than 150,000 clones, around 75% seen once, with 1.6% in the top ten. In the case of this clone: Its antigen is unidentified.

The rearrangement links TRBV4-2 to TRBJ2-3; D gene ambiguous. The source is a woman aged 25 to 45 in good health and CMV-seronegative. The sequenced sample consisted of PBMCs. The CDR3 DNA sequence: TGTGCCAGCAGCCAAGACCCCTTCACAGATACGCAGTATTTT. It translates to CASSQDPFTDTQYF.